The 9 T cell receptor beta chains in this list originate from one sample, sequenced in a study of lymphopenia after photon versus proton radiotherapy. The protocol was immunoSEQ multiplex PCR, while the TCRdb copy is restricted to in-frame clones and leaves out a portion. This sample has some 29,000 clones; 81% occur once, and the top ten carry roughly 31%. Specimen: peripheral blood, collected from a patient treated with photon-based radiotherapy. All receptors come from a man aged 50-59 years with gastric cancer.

Here the CDR3 reads CASSIRYNQPQHF. CDR3 bases: TGTGCCAGCAGTATCCGTTACAATCAGCCCCAGCATTTT. V and J are TRBV6-1 and TRBJ1-5, with no clear D. Between the trimmed V and J ends, which lost 5 bases and 3 bases, there was a span of 8 bases. The CDR3 loop spans 13 amino acids. Germline V gene lookup returns CDR1 MNHNS and CDR2 SASEGT.

CDR3 DNA: TGTGCCTGGAGTGGGGGCAGGGGAGAGACCCAGTACTTC. Residues: CAWSGGRGETQYF. The J gene is TRBJ2-5, the V gene TRBV30, with a tentative D call TRBD1 (6 bases). CDR1 is GTSNPN and CDR2 is SVGIG in the germline V gene (reference sequence). Trimming stripped 1 base from V and 4 bases from J, with 10 bases between. This CDR3 is built from 13 residues.

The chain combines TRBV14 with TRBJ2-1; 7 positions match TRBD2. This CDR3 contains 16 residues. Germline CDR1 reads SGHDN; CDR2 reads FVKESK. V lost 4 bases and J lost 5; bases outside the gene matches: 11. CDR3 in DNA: TGTGCCAGCAGCCCCGGAGGGAGGGTTGGGGACAATGAGCAGTTCTTC. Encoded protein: CASSPGGRVGDNEQFF.

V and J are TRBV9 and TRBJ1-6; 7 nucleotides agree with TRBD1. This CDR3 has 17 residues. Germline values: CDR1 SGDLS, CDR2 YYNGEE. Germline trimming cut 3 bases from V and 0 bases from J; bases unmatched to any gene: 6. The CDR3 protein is CASSEGQMSSYNSPLHF. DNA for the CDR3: TGTGCCAGCAGCGAGGGACAGATGAGCTCCTATAATTCACCCCTCCACTTT.

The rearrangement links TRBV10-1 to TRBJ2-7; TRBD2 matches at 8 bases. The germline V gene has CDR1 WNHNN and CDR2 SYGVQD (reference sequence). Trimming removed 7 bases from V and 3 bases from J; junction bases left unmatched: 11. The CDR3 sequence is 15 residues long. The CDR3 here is CASTRASGQDYEQYV. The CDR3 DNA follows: TGCGCCAGCACCCGGGCTAGCGGGCAAGACTACGAGCAGTACGTC.

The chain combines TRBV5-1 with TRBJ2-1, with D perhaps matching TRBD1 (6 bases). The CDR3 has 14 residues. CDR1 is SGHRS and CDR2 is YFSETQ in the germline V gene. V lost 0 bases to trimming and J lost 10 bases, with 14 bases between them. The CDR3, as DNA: TGCGCCAGCAGCTTGGATGGGACAAACAGCGAGCAGTTCTTC. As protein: CASSLDGTNSEQFF.

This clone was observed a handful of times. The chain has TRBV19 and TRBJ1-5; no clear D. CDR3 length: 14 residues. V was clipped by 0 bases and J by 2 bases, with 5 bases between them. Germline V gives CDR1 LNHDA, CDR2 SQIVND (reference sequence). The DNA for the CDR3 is TGTGCCAGTAGTATAGACGGGGGCAATCAGCCCCAGCATTTT. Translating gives CASSIDGGNQPQHF. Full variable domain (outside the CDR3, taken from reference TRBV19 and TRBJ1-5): DGGITQSPKYLFRKEGQNVTLSCEQNLNHDAMYWYRQDPGQGLRLIYYSQIVNDFQKGDIAEGYSVSREKKESFPLTVTSAQKNPTAFYLCASSIDGGNQPQHFGDGTRLSIL.

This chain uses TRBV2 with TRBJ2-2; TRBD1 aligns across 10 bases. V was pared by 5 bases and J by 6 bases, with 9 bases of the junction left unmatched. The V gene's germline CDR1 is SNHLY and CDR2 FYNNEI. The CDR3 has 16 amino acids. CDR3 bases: TGTGCCAGCAGTCCTGACAGGGGGCGGGTTGCCGGGGAGCTGTTTTTT. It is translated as CASSPDRGRVAGELFF.

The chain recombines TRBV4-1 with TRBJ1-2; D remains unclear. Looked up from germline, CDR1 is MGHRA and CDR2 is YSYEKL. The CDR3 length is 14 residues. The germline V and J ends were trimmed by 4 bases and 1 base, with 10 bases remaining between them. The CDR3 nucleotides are TGCGCCAGCAGCCTCTGGACGGTTAACTATGGCTACACCTTC. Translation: CASSLWTVNYGYTF.